The 26 T cell receptor beta chains reported below all come from one sample, sequenced in a study of CD8 T cells in ankylosing spondylitis. One entry per CDR3 protein, called by TCRdb with MiXCR from the 5' RACE reads. The table has some 240,000 distinct CDR3 sequences, 15% to 20% seen once. The sequencing input was blood, either unsorted or a sorted T cell fraction (not recorded which). The receptor source for this set is a male donor with ankylosing spondylitis or in good health (not recorded which).

This clonotype was found a few times. This chain uses TRBV4-1 with TRBJ1-2; D gene unclear. The CDR3 spans 13 residues. Trimming cost V 4 bases and J 8 bases, with 14 bases left between them. Germline assignment: CDR1 MGHRA and CDR2 YSYEKL. CDR3 sequence reads: CASSPTEYGGYTF. The CDR3 DNA follows: TGCGCCAGCAGCCCAACAGAGTATGGAGGCTACACCTTC.

This clonotype was found a few times. The chain links TRBV5-6 to TRBJ2-5; 8 bases align to TRBD1. CDR3 length: 16 residues. The trim removed 0 bases at V and 5 bases at J, leaving 9 bases unmatched. Germline CDR1 is SGHDT and CDR2 is YYEEEE. The CDR3 nucleotides read TGTGCCAGCAGCTTGGCCGTACTGGACAGGGAGGAGACCCAGTACTTC. It yields the protein CASSLAVLDREETQYF.

This clonotype was observed a handful of times. The chain has TRBV29-1 and TRBJ2-7, with unresolved D. Trimming left V 5 bases short and J 2 bases short, with 13 bases between. Germline V gives CDR1 SQVTM, CDR2 ANQGSEA. This CDR3 is 13 amino acids long. The CDR3 region is CSVSSGWPYEQYF. Written as DNA, the CDR3 is TGCAGCGTTAGTTCAGGCTGGCCCTACGAGCAGTACTTC.

The CDR3: CASRTGTATFF. The CDR3 bases are TGTGCCAGCAGAACCGGGACAGCGACTTTCTTT. The J gene is TRBJ1-1, the V gene TRBV12-3 or TRBV12-4, with 7 bases identical to TRBD1. This CDR3 comprises 11 residues. V lost 6 bases, J lost 12 bases, and 7 bases stayed unmatched.

The chain employs TRBV4-3 and TRBJ2-1; possibly TRBD2 for D (5 bases). The CDR3 has 15 amino acids. Trimming left V 4 bases short and J 4 bases short, with 14 bases between. Germline V lookup: CDR1 LGHNA, CDR2 YSLEER. The CDR3 DNA follows: TGCGCCAGCAGCCGTGACGGGGAAGAATACAATGAGCAGTTCTTC. Translated, it gives CASSRDGEEYNEQFF.

This clonotype was picked up many times. This sequence joins TRBV4-1 and TRBJ2-7, with 7 bases fitting TRBD1. The V gene's germline CDR1 is MGHRA and CDR2 YSYEKL. Unmatched junction bases numbered 2, after V lost 5 bases and J lost 1 base. This CDR3 has 13 amino acids. The CDR3 nucleotides read TGCGCCAGCAGCGAGGGACAGTCCTACGAGCAGTACTTC. Protein sequence: CASSEGQSYEQYF.

This clonotype was found a few times. The J gene is TRBJ2-7, the V gene TRBV28; 14 positions match TRBD2. The germline V gene has CDR1 MDHEN and CDR2 SYDVKM. The CDR3 consists of 16 residues. V lost 8 bases, J lost 5 bases, and 11 bases stayed unmatched. The CDR3 region is CASGGGTSGRVDEQYF. CDR3 nucleotide sequence: TGTGCCAGCGGAGGGGGGACTAGCGGGAGAGTCGACGAGCAGTACTTC.

This rearrangement joins TRBV20-1 to TRBJ2-1; 9 bases align to TRBD2. Germline V gives CDR1 DFQATT, CDR2 SNEGSKA (reference sequence). With 6 bases clipped from V and 1 base from J, the junction kept 7 bases outside the gene matches. The CDR3 is made up of 15 amino acids. In DNA form, the CDR3 reads TGCAGTGCCGACGGGGCGGGAGGGTCCTACAATGAGCAGTTCTTC. Translating gives CSADGAGGSYNEQFF.

Only a few counts were recorded for this clonotype. Mismatch with germline at one junction end may stem from a read error. The CDR3 loop is CSAEGVPNSYEQYF. The CDR3 DNA sequence: TGCAGCGCTGAAGGGGTTCCTAACTCCTACGAGCAGTACTTC. The V and J genes are TRBV29-1 and TRBJ2-7, with D perhaps TRBD1 (5 bases). Germline loops: CDR1 SQVTM, CDR2 ANQGSEA. This CDR3 has 14 amino acids.

This clonotype was counted only a few times. The chain employs TRBV15 and TRBJ2-1, with 10 bases fitting TRBD2. CDR1 LNHNV and CDR2 YYDKDF come from the germline V gene (reference sequence). This CDR3 has 14 amino acids. V lost 5 bases and J lost 8; bases outside the gene matches: 6. The CDR3 is CATSLAGEVDEQFF. CDR3 coding DNA: TGTGCCACCAGCCTAGCGGGAGAGGTTGATGAGCAGTTCTTC.

This clonotype was seen a few times. J is TRBJ2-7 and V is TRBV12-3 or TRBV12-4; weak D call: TRBD2 (5 bases). The CDR3 sequence is 14 residues long. The V gene lost 2 bases and the J gene lost 5 bases, with 13 bases spanning the gap. The DNA for the CDR3 is TGTGCCAGCAGTTTAACTTTGCGGGCTCACGAGCAGTACTTC. It yields the protein CASSLTLRAHEQYF.

This chain connects TRBV29-1 to TRBJ1-4; unclear D gene. V lost 5 bases and J 0 bases, leaving 13 bases between the germline ends. The CDR3 spans 15 residues. Germline assignment: CDR1 SQVTM and CDR2 ANQGSEA. Written as DNA, the CDR3 is TGCAGCGTTTTAGGGTTCGGCGCAACTAATGAAAAACTGTTTTTT. Translated, it gives CSVLGFGATNEKLFF. Full variable domain (missing parts from reference TRBV29-1 and TRBJ1-4): SAVISQKPSRDICQRGTSLTIQCQVDSQVTMMFWYRQQPGQSLTLIATANQGSEATYESGFVIDKFPISRPNLTFSTLTVSNMSPEDSSIYLCSVLGFGATNEKLFFGSGTQLSVL.

This clonotype occurred a few times. CDR3 nucleotides: TGCAGCGTCGACCCGGGACTTGGGCACAATGAGCAGTTCTTC. It codes for CSVDPGLGHNEQFF. This chain connects TRBV29-1 to TRBJ2-1; D may be TRBD2 (6 bases). Trimming removed 6 bases from V and 5 bases from J, with 17 bases in between. The length of the CDR3 is 14 residues. CDR1 and CDR2 (germline): SQVTM, ANQGSEA.

The V call is TRBV6-4, the J call TRBJ2-7; TRBD2 matches at 7 bases. V lost 4 bases and J lost 4; bases outside the gene matches: 16. CDR1 and CDR2 (germline): MRHNA, SNTAGT. This CDR3 contains 17 residues. The CDR3 protein is CASSGPSGSLLTYEQYF. The CDR3, as DNA: TGTGCCAGCAGTGGACCTAGCGGATCACTCCTAACGTACGAGCAGTACTTC.

The V call is TRBV29-1, the J call TRBJ2-7; 9 positions agree with TRBD1. Germline loops: CDR1 SQVTM, CDR2 ANQGSEA. The J segment lost 4 bases and the V segment lost 6 bases, leaving 7 bases of the junction unmatched. CDR3 length: 13 amino acids. CDR3 region: CSVRGQGVYEQYF. CDR3 in DNA: TGCAGCGTAAGGGGACAGGGTGTGTACGAGCAGTACTTC.

This clonotype turned up a few times. CDR3 sequence (DNA): TGTGCCAGCAGCGTATACCCAGAGGAGACCCAGTACTTC. Its translation is CASSVYPEETQYF. J is TRBJ2-5 and V is TRBV9; D remains ambiguous. V lost 1 base and J 5 bases, leaving 9 bases between the germline ends. CDR1 and CDR2 (germline): SGDLS, YYNGEE. The CDR3 sequence is 13 residues long. The variable domain in full, with the rest retrieved from reference TRBV9 and TRBJ2-5, is DSGVTQTPKHLITATGQRVTLRCSPRSGDLSVYWYQQSLDQGLQFLIQYYNGEERAKGNILERFSAQQFPDLHSELNLSSLELGDSALYFCASSVYPEETQYFGPGTRLLVL.

CDR3 protein: CASEGTGNTGELFF. DNA of the CDR3: TGTGCCAGTGAAGGGACAGGGAACACCGGGGAGCTGTTTTTT. This chain uses TRBV2 with TRBJ2-2; TRBD1 matches 8 bases. The CDR3 extends over 14 amino acids. CDR1 is SNHLY, CDR2 FYNNEI, per germline. With V trimmed by 9 bases and J by 1 base, 4 bases remained unmatched.

There are many counts of this clonotype. V is TRBV4-2 and J is TRBJ2-5, with TRBD2 matching over 8 bases. CDR1 LGHNA and CDR2 YNFKEQ come from the germline V gene. V lost 4 bases to trimming and J lost 5 bases; unmatched junction nucleotides: 6. The CDR3 consists of 14 residues. The CDR3 nucleotides are TGTGCCAGCAGCCCAGAACTAGCGGCGGAGACCCAGTACTTC. It encodes CASSPELAAETQYF.

This chain uses TRBV29-1 with TRBJ2-2, with D hard to call. The CDR3 has 15 residues. V was pared by 5 bases and J by 3 bases, with 16 bases between. Germline V lookup: CDR1 SQVTM, CDR2 ANQGSEA. In DNA form, the CDR3 reads TGCAGCGTTCTTGAGCCACGGCCGGACACCGGGGAGCTGTTTTTT. Its protein is CSVLEPRPDTGELFF.

This chain uses TRBV21-1 with TRBJ2-4; the table's D call, TRBD1, was not checked against the DNA. TRBV21-1 is a pseudogene segment. CDR3 size: 19 residues. In nucleotides, the CDR3 is TGTGCCAGCAGCAAAGGCAATGTGACAGTGGATCTAGCCAAAAACATTCAGTACTTC. Its translation: CASSKGNVTVDLAKNIQYF.

A few counts support this clonotype. The J gene is TRBJ2-4, the V gene TRBV5-1, with 9 bases identical to TRBD1. From germline, CDR1 is SGHRS and CDR2 YFSETQ. V shed 4 bases, J shed 6 bases, and the junction held 8 bases outside the gene matches. The CDR3 totals 15 residues. CDR3 bases: TGCGCCAGCAGCCCCCAACAGGGGGCTCTAAACATTCAGTACTTC. Amino acid sequence: CASSPQQGALNIQYF.

The chain couples TRBV5-5 to TRBJ1-2, with unresolved D. Germline assignment: CDR1 SGHKS and CDR2 YYEKEE (reference sequence). Trimming removed 1 base from V and 5 bases from J, with 6 bases in between. CDR3 length: 12 amino acids. The CDR3 loop reads CASSLSRYGYTF. CDR3 bases: TGTGCCAGCAGCTTGTCGCGGTATGGCTACACCTTC.

The sample holds a few counts of this clonotype. The chain carries TRBV7-8 and TRBJ2-7; 8 bases match TRBD1. The CDR3 is made up of 13 amino acids. Germline V CDR1 and CDR2: SGHVS, FQNEAQ. Trimming cost V 2 bases and J 7 bases; bases outside gene matches: 4. CDR3 amino acids: CASSLQGAWEQYF. CDR3 nucleotides: TGTGCCAGCAGCTTACAGGGGGCCTGGGAGCAGTACTTC. The variable domain in full, with the rest retrieved from reference TRBV7-8 and TRBJ2-7, is GAGVSQSPRYKVAKRGQDVALRCDPISGHVSLFWYQQALGQGPEFLTYFQNEAQLDKSGLPSDRFFAERPEGSVSTLKIQRTQQEDSAVYLCASSLQGAWEQYFGPGTRLTVT.

With respect to this clonotype: At one end the junction does not follow the germline gene, possibly because of a read error. The CDR3 DNA sequence: TGTGCCAGCAGCTTTTTGAGGACGGACTTC. Translated, it gives CASSFLRTDF. The rearrangement uses TRBV11-2 and TRBJ2-4, with D unresolved. CDR1 and CDR2 (germline): SGHAT, FQNNGV. The CDR3 spans 10 residues. The full variable domain, completed using reference TRBV11-2 and TRBJ2-4, is EAGVAQSPRYKIIEKRQSVAFWCNPISGHATLYWYQQILGQGPKLLIQFQNNGVVDDSQLPKDRFSAERLKGVDSTLKIQPAKLEDSAVYLCASSFLRTDFGAGTRLSVL.

The chain recombines TRBV19 with TRBJ2-7; no clear D. V lost 4 bases to trimming and J lost 4 bases, with 14 bases between them. The CDR3 runs 14 residues. Germline V lookup: CDR1 LNHDA, CDR2 SQIVND (reference sequence). CDR3 protein: CASSTLTGRYEQYF. In nucleotides, the CDR3 is TGTGCCAGTAGTACCCTCACCGGTCGGTACGAGCAGTACTTC.

The chain links TRBV20-1 to TRBJ2-2, with TRBD2 matching over 10 bases. The CDR3 contains 14 residues. Germline V gene data show CDR1 as DFQATT and CDR2 as SNEGSKA (reference sequence). The ends lost 6 bases at V and 7 bases at J; junction bases unmatched: 8. CDR3 loop: CSAGAGGPVGELFF. The CDR3, as DNA: TGCAGTGCAGGAGCGGGAGGGCCTGTCGGGGAGCTGTTTTTT.